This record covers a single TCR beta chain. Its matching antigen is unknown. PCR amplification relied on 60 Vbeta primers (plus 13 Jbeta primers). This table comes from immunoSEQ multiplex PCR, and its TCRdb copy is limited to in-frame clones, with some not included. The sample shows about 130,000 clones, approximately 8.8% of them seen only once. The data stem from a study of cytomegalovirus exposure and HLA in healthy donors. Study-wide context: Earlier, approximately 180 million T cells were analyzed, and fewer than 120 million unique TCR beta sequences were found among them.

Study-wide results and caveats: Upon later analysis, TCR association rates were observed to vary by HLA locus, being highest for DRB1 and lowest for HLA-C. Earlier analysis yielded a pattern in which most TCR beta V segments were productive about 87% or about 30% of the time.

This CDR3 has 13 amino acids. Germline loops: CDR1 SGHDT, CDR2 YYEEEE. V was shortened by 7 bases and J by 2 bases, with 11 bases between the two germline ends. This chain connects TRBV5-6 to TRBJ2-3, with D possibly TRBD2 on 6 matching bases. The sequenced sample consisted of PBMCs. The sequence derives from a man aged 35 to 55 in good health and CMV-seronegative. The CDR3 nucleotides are TGTGCCAGCGGCGGGGTCAACACAGATACGCAGTATTTT. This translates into CASGGVNTDTQYF.